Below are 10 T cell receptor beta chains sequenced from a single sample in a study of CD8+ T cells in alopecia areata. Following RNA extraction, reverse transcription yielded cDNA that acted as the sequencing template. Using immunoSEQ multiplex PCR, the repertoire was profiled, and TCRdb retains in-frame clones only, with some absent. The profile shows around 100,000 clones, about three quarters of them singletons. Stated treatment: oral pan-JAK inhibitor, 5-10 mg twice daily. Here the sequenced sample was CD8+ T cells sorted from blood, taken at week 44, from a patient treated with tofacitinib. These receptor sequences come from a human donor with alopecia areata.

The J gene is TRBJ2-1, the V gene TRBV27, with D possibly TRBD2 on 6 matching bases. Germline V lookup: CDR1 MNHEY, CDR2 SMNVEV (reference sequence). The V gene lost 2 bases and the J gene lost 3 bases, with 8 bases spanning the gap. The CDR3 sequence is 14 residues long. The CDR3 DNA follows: TGTGCCAGCAGTTTACAGGGAGGCTACAATGAGCAGTTCTTC. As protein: CASSLQGGYNEQFF.

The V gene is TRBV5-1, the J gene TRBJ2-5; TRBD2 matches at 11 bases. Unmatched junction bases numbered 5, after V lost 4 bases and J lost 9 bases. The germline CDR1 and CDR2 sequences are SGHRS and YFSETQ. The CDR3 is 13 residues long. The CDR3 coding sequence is TGCGCCAGCAGCCAAGGGACTAGCGGCCCCCAGTACTTC. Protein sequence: CASSQGTSGPQYF.

This chain's CDR3 is CASSLDRVGNEQFF. The CDR3 bases are TGTGCCAGCAGCTTAGACAGGGTGGGAAATGAGCAGTTCTTC. The rearrangement links TRBV7-2 to TRBJ2-1, with D maybe TRBD1 (6 bases). Trimming stripped 1 base from V and 7 bases from J, with 11 bases between. CDR1 and CDR2 from the germline V gene are SGHTA and FQGNSA. The CDR3 contains 14 residues.

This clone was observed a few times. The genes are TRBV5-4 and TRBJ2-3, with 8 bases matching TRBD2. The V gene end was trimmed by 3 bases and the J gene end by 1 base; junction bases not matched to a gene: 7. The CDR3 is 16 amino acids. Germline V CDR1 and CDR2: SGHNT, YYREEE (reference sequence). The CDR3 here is CASSSSGTRGTDTQYF. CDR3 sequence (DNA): TGTGCCAGCAGCTCCTCCGGGACTAGGGGCACAGATACGCAGTATTTT.

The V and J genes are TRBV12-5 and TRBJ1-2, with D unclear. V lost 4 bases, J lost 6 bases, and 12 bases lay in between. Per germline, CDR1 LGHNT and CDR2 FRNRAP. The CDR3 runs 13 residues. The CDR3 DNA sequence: TGTGCTAGTGGTTCCGGTGGACTTGATGGCTACACCTTC. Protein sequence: CASGSGGLDGYTF.

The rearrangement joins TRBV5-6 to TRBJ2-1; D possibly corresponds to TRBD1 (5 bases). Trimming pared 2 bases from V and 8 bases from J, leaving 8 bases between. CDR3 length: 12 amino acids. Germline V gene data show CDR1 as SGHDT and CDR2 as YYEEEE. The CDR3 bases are TGTGCCAGCAGCTTCCAGGGTTATGAGCAGTTCTTC. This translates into CASSFQGYEQFF. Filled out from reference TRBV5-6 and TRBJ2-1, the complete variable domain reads DAGVTQSPTHLIKTRGQQVTLRCSPKSGHDTVSWYQQALGQGPQFIFQYYEEEERQRGNFPDRFSGHQFPNYSSELNVNALLLGDSALYLCASSFQGYEQFFGPGTRLTVL.

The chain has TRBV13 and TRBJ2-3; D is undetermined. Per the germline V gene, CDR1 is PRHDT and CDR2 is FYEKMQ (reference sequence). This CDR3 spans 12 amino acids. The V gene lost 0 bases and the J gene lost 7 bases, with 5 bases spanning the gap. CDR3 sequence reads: CASSLGGYTQYF. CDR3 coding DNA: TGTGCCAGCAGCTTAGGGGGTTATACGCAGTATTTT.

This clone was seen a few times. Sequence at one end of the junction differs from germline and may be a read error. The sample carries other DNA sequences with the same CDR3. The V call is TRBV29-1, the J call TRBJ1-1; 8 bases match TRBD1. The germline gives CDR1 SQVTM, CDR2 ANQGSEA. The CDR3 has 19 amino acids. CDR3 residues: CSVPMESGTGLKLHTEAFF. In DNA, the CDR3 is TGTAGCGTTCCAATGGAGTCCGGGACAGGACTTAAACTTCACACTGAAGCTTTCTTT.

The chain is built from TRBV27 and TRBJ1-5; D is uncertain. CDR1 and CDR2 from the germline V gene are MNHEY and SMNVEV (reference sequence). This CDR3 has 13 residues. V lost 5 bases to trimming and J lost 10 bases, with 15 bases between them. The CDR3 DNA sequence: TGTGCCAGCAGTCTTACCCAATTCGAACCCCAGCATTTT. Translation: CASSLTQFEPQHF.

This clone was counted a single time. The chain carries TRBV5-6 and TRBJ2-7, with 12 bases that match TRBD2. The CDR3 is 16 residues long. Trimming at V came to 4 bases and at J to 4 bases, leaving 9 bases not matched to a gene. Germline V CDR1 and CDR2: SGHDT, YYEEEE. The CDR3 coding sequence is TGTGCCAGCAGCCCAGGACTAGCGGGGAAAAGGTACGAGCAGTACTTC. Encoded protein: CASSPGLAGKRYEQYF.